The 22 T cell receptor beta chains listed next were all sequenced from one sample in a study of T cells in Graves' hyperthyroidism and ophthalmopathy. Regions amplified from RNA transcripts were the TCR beta CDR3 regions. HTBI primers were used for first-round RT-PCR of the TCR CDR3. TCRdb processed the multiplex PCR reads anew with MiXCR; each CDR3 protein has one entry. The repertoire has hundreds of thousands of distinct CDR3 sequences, 30% to 40% of them found once; the top ten carry 31%. The sample comprised blood. The receptors here all came from a woman aged 40 to 50 with Graves' hyperthyroidism.

This clonotype was seen at least ten times. The chain combines TRBV7-8 with TRBJ1-1; the D is unclear. CDR3 size: 16 residues. Trimming removed 2 bases at V and 0 bases at J, with 13 bases between. Germline values: CDR1 SGHVS, CDR2 FQNEAQ. The chain's CDR3 is CASSLSADRMNTEAFF. CDR3 nucleotides: TGTGCCAGCAGCTTATCCGCTGATAGGATGAACACTGAAGCTTTCTTT.

The chain is built from TRBV19 and TRBJ1-2; 11 nucleotides line up with TRBD1. The germline gives CDR1 LNHDA, CDR2 SQIVND (reference sequence). V dropped 3 bases and J dropped 2; count of bases not matched to a gene: 11. The CDR3 consists of 18 residues. The CDR3, as DNA: TGTGCCAGTAGTATGTCGAGGGACAGGGGGGATTTCAACTATGGCTACACCTTC. Amino acids: CASSMSRDRGDFNYGYTF.

This chain joins TRBV30 and TRBJ1-1, with unresolved D. The V gene lost 0 bases and the J gene lost 3 bases, with 2 bases spanning the gap. Germline V CDR1 and CDR2: GTSNPN, SVGIG (reference sequence). This CDR3 has 11 residues. CDR3 coding DNA: TGTGCCTGGAGTGTGTACACTGAAGCTTTCTTT. As protein: CAWSVYTEAFF.

The count of this clonotype is one. The CDR3 nucleotides are TGTGCCAGCAGCAGTGTGGGATGGACCTACGAGCAGTACTTC. The encoded protein is CASSSVGWTYEQYF. This chain connects TRBV7-9 to TRBJ2-7; D not certain. This CDR3 contains 14 residues. Trimming left V 5 bases short and J 2 bases short, with 13 bases between. From germline, CDR1 is SEHNR and CDR2 FQNEAQ (reference sequence).

The J gene is TRBJ1-1, the V gene TRBV6-5; 9 bases map to TRBD1. This CDR3 has 16 amino acids. J was trimmed by 8 bases and V by 3 bases; bases with no gene match: 13. Germline V gives CDR1 MNHEY, CDR2 SVGAGI. CDR3 region: CASSYFGRDRGLEAFF. CDR3 nucleotide sequence: TGTGCCAGCAGTTATTTTGGAAGAGACAGGGGGTTGGAAGCTTTCTTT.

The chain carries TRBV29-1 and TRBJ2-5; 9 bases match TRBD2. V shed 7 bases and J 5 bases; nucleotides not matched to a gene: 14. Looked up from germline, CDR1 is SQVTM and CDR2 is ANQGSEA. The CDR3 spans 15 residues. The CDR3 loop reads CSAARTAGGKETQYF. In DNA, the CDR3 is TGCAGCGCAGCGAGGACAGCGGGAGGAAAGGAGACCCAGTACTTC.

The sample holds a few counts of this clonotype. The J gene is TRBJ2-5, the V gene TRBV7-9; 7 bases line up with TRBD2. CDR1 and CDR2 (germline): SEHNR, FQNEAQ (reference sequence). This CDR3 has 14 residues. V lost 6 bases and J lost 2; bases outside the gene matches: 6. CDR3 in amino acids: CASRPLAVQETQYF. The CDR3 nucleotides are TGTGCCAGCAGACCTCTAGCGGTACAAGAGACCCAGTACTTC.

Notes on this clonotype: A single base separates this from a much larger clone, so it may be a read error. The chain recombines TRBV10-2 with TRBJ1-5, with unresolved D. The CDR3 totals 17 residues. Germline V lookup: CDR1 WSHSY, CDR2 SAAADI. CDR3 in DNA: TGCGCCAGCAGTGAGTCGCTTGAGCAGTGGGTTAGCCAGCCCCGGCATTTT. It specifies CASSESLEQWVSQPRHF.

The chain has TRBV7-9 and TRBJ1-4, with no clear D. Germline V gene lookup returns CDR1 SEHNR and CDR2 FQNEAQ (reference sequence). The CDR3 consists of 16 residues. Trimming pared 5 bases from V and 0 bases from J, leaving 13 bases between. The CDR3 region is CASSPRRSTTNEKLFF. CDR3 bases: TGTGCCAGCAGCCCAAGACGGAGCACAACTAATGAAAAACTGTTTTTT. Based on the CDR3 plus reference TRBV7-9 and TRBJ1-4, the full variable domain is DTGVSQNPRHKITKRGQNVTFRCDPISEHNRLYWYRQTLGQGPEFLTYFQNEAQLEKSRLLSDRFSAERPKGSFSTLEIQRTEQGDSAMYLCASSPRRSTTNEKLFFGSGTQLSVL.

This clonotype was seen only a few times. The chain recombines TRBV4-3 with TRBJ2-7; the D is unclear. The CDR3 extends over 15 amino acids. V was cut by 0 bases and J by 2 bases, with 11 bases left in between. The germline CDR1 and CDR2 sequences are LGHNA and YSLEER. The CDR3 spells CASSQESDRAYEQYF. In DNA form, the CDR3 reads TGCGCCAGCAGCCAAGAATCGGACCGAGCCTACGAGCAGTACTTC.

Ten or more counts support this clonotype. The V call is TRBV9, the J call TRBJ1-5; D call uncertain. Germline V gives CDR1 SGDLS, CDR2 YYNGEE. Trimming left V 0 bases short and J 3 bases short, with 7 bases between. This CDR3 is 14 amino acids long. The CDR3 sequence is CASSVGGANQPQHF. DNA for the CDR3: TGTGCCAGCAGCGTAGGCGGAGCCAATCAGCCCCAGCATTTT.

On this clonotype: This may stem from a read error, because a much larger clone lies one nucleotide away. The genes are TRBV7-2 and TRBJ1-5; D unresolved. CDR3 length: 13 amino acids. Germline-derived CDR1 and CDR2 are SGHTA and FQGNSA. This CDR3 is CVSSLMANQPQHF. In DNA form, the CDR3 reads TGTGTCAGCAGCTTAATGGCCAATCAGCCCCAGCATTTT.

J is TRBJ1-1 and V is TRBV28; D gene uncertain. Trimming removed 10 bases from V and 0 bases from J, with 9 bases in between. The CDR3 runs 12 residues. From germline, CDR1 is MDHEN and CDR2 SYDVKM. In nucleotides, the CDR3 is TGTGCCACCACTCTCCTGAACACTGAAGCTTTCTTT. Translated: CATTLLNTEAFF.

This clonotype was observed many times. This chain uses TRBV7-2 with TRBJ1-4; 8 bases line up with TRBD1. The V gene end was trimmed by 3 bases and the J gene end by 6 bases; junction bases not matched to a gene: 3. The CDR3 totals 14 residues. From germline, CDR1 is SGHTA and CDR2 FQGNSA. In DNA form, the CDR3 reads TGTGCCAGCAGCTTGCAGGGGGCTGATGAAAAACTGTTTTTT. The encoded protein is CASSLQGADEKLFF.

V usage is TRBV15 and J usage is TRBJ2-5; TRBD1 aligns across 7 bases. V lost 0 bases, J lost 4 bases, and 14 bases stayed unmatched. From germline, CDR1 is LNHNV and CDR2 YYDKDF (reference sequence). CDR3 size: 18 residues. CDR3: CATSRDLGGLIYRETQYF. DNA of the CDR3: TGTGCCACCAGCAGAGATTTAGGGGGCCTTATTTATCGAGAGACCCAGTACTTC. Using reference TRBV15 and TRBJ2-5 for the parts outside the CDR3, the full variable domain is DAMVIQNPRYQVTQFGKPVTLSCSQTLNHNVMYWYQQKSSQAPKLLFHYYDKDFNNEADTPDNFQSRRPNTSFCFLDIRSPGLGDTAMYLCATSRDLGGLIYRETQYFGPGTRLLVL.

Regarding this clonotype: A much larger clone differs from this one at a single base, so this may be a read error. V is TRBV29-1 and J is TRBJ1-4, with D possibly being TRBD1 (6 bases). CDR3 length: 13 amino acids. The V gene lost 6 bases and the J gene lost 7 bases, with 15 bases spanning the gap. Germline V gene data show CDR1 as SQVTM and CDR2 as ANQGSEA. CDR3 nucleotides: TGCAGCGTACGGACAGAAGAAAGTGAAAAACTGTTTTTT. Its translation: CSVRTEESEKLFF.

V is TRBV6-5 and J is TRBJ1-6, with TRBD1 matching 7 bases. CDR3 length equals 15 residues. CDR1 is MNHEY, CDR2 SVGAGI, per germline. V shed 8 bases and J 5 bases; nucleotides not matched to a gene: 9. The CDR3 is CASGPTGTDNSPLHF. The CDR3 bases are TGTGCCAGCGGACCGACCGGGACAGATAATTCACCCCTCCACTTT.

This clonotype was seen many times. V and J are TRBV19 and TRBJ1-2; perhaps TRBD1 as D (5 bases). In germline, CDR1 is LNHDA, CDR2 SQIVND (reference sequence). This CDR3 has 14 residues. Between the trimmed V and J ends, which lost 7 bases and 4 bases, there was a span of 16 bases. The chain's CDR3 is CASTDSGHSYGYTF. The CDR3 nucleotides read TGTGCCAGTACCGACTCGGGGCACTCCTATGGCTACACCTTC.

This clonotype has ten or more counts. V gene TRBV20-1 combines with J gene TRBJ1-1, with D uncertain. The CDR3 runs to 13 residues. In germline, CDR1 is DFQATT, CDR2 SNEGSKA (reference sequence). Trimming took off 1 base at V and 6 bases at J, with 12 bases between the two ends. CDR3 loop: CSARVVQASEAFF. CDR3 nucleotide sequence: TGCAGTGCTAGAGTCGTCCAGGCCTCTGAAGCTTTCTTT.

This clonotype was counted at least ten times. The V gene is TRBV25-1, the J gene TRBJ2-7, with 8 bases matching TRBD2. The CDR3 is 13 amino acids. J was trimmed by 0 bases and V by 9 bases; bases with no gene match: 4. The V gene's germline CDR1 is MGHDK and CDR2 SYGVNS. This CDR3 reads CASSGTPSYEQYF. The DNA for the CDR3 is TGTGCCAGTAGCGGGACTCCCTCCTACGAGCAGTACTTC.

This clonotype was observed once. V is TRBV28 and J is TRBJ1-2; 9 bases align to TRBD1. The length of the CDR3 is 13 residues. Germline-derived CDR1 and CDR2 are MDHEN and SYDVKM. V lost 4 bases and J lost 8; bases outside the gene matches: 5. The CDR3 coding sequence is TGTGCCAGCAGTTCACAGGGGGCGGGGGGCTACACCTTC. Residues: CASSSQGAGGYTF.

The chain couples TRBV11-2 to TRBJ2-7; no clear D gene. This CDR3 contains 13 residues. V lost 11 bases to trimming and J lost 6 bases, with 20 bases between them. Per germline, CDR1 SGHAT and CDR2 FQNNGV. CDR3 DNA sequence: TGTGCCTGGAGTAGGATGGCCCGAGGCGAGCAGTACTTC. Translation: CAWSRMARGEQYF.